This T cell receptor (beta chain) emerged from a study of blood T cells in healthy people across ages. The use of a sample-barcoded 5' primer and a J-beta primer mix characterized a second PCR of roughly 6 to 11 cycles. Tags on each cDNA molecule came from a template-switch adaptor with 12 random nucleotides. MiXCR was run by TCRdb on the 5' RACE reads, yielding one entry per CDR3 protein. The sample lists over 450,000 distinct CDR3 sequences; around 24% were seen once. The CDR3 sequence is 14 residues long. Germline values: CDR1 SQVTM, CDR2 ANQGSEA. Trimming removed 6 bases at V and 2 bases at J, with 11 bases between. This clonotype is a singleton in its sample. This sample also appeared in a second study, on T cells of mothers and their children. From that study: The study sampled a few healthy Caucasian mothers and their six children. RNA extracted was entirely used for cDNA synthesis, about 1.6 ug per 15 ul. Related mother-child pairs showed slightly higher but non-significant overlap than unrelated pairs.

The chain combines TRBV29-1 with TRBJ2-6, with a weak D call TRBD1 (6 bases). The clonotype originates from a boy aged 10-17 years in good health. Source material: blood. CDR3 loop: CSVAGAAGANVLTF. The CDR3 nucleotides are TGCAGCGTGGCAGGGGCGGCTGGGGCCAACGTCCTGACTTTC.